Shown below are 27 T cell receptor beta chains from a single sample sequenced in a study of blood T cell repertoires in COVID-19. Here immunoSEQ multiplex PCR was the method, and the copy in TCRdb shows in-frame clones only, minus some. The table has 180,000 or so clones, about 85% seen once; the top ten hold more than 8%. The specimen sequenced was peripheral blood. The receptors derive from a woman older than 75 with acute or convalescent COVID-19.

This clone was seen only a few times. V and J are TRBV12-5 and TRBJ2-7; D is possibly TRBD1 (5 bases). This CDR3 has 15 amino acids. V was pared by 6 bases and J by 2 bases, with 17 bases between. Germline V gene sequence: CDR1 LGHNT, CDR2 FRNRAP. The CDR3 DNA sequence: TGTGCTAGTGGACCTCAGGGCGTTAACGCCTACGAGCAGTACTTC. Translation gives CASGPQGVNAYEQYF.

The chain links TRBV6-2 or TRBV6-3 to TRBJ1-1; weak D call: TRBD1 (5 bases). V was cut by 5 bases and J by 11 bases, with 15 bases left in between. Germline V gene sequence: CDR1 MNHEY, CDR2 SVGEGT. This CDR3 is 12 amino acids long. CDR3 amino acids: CASSRTGSRAFF. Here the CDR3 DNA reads TGTGCCAGCAGTCGCACAGGCTCCAGGGCTTTCTTT.

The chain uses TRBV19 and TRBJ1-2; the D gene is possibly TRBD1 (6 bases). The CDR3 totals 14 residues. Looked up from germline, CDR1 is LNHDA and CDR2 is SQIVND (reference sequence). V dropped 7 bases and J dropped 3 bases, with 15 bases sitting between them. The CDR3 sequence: CASNPQGLYYGYTF. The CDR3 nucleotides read TGTGCCAGTAACCCCCAGGGGTTGTACTATGGCTACACCTTC. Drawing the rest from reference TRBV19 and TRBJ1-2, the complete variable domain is DGGITQSPKYLFRKEGQNVTLSCEQNLNHDAMYWYRQDPGQGLRLIYYSQIVNDFQKGDIAEGYSVSREKKESFPLTVTSAQKNPTAFYLCASNPQGLYYGYTFGSGTRLTVV.

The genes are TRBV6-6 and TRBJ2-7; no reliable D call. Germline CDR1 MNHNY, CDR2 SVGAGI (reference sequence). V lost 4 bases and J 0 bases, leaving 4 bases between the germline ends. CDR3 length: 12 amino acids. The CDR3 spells CASSSSSYEQYF. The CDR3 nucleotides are TGTGCCAGCAGTTCGAGCTCCTACGAGCAGTACTTC.

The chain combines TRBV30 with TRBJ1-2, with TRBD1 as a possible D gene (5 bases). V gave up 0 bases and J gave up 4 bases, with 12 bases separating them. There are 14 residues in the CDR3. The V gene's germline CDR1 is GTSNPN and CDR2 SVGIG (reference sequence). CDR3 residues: CAWSVGQGGYGYTF. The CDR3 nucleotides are TGTGCCTGGAGTGTAGGGCAGGGAGGCTATGGCTACACCTTC. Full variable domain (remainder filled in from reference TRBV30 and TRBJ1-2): SQTIHQWPATLVQPVGSPLSLECTVEGTSNPNLYWYRQAAGRGLQLLFYSVGIGQISSEVPQNLSASRPQDRQFILSSKKLLLSDSGFYLCAWSVGQGGYGYTFGSGTRLTVV.

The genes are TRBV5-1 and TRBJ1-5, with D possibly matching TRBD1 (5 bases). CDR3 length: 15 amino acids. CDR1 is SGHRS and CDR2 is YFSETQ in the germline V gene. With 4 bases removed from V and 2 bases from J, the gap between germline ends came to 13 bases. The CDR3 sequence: CASSPGPGGNQPQHF. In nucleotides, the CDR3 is TGCGCCAGCAGCCCGGGACCGGGGGGCAATCAGCCCCAGCATTTT.

The CDR3 sequence: CASSHHLRSATNEKLFF. CDR3 in DNA: TGTGCCAGTAGCCACCATCTGAGAAGTGCAACTAATGAAAAACTGTTTTTT. The gene calls are TRBV19 and TRBJ1-4; no firm D call. Germline assignment: CDR1 LNHDA and CDR2 SQIVND (reference sequence). V was pared by 6 bases and J by 0 bases, with 17 bases between. The CDR3 extends over 17 amino acids.

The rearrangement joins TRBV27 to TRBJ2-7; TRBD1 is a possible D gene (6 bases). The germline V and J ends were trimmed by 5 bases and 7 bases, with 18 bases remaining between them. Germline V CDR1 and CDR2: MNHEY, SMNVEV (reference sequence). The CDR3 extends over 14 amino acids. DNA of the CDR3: TGTGCCAGCAGTCCCGGAGGCGGAAGGGGGGAGCAGTACTTC. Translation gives CASSPGGGRGEQYF.

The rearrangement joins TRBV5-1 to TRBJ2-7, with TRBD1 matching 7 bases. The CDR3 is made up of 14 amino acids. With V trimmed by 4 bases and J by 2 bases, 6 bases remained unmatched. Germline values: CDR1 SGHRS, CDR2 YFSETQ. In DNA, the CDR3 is TGCGCCAGCAGCCCGGGACAGCCCCCCTACGAGCAGTACTTC. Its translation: CASSPGQPPYEQYF.

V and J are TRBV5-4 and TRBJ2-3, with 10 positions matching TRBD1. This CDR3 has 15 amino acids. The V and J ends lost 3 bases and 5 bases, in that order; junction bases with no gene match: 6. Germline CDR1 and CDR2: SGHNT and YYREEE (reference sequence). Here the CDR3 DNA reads TGTGCCAGCAGCTCCCCGGGACAGGGGAGAGATACGCAGTATTTT. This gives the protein CASSSPGQGRDTQYF. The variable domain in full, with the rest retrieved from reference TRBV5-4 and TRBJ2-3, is ETGVTQSPTHLIKTRGQQVTLRCSSQSGHNTVSWYQQALGQGPQFIFQYYREEENGRGNFPPRFSGLQFPNYSSELNVNALELDDSALYLCASSSPGQGRDTQYFGPGTRLTVL.

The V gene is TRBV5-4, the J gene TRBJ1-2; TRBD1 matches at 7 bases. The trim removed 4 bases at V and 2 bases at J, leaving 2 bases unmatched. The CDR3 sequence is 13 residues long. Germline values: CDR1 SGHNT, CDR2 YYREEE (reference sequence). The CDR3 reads CASSLQGNYGYTF. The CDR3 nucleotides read TGTGCCAGCAGCCTACAGGGGAACTATGGCTACACCTTC.

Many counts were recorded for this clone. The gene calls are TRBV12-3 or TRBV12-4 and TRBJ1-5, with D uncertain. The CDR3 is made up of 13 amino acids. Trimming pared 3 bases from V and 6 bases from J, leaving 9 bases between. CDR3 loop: CASSLRVAQPQHF. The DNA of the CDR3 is TGTGCCAGCAGTTTGAGGGTGGCTCAGCCCCAGCATTTT.

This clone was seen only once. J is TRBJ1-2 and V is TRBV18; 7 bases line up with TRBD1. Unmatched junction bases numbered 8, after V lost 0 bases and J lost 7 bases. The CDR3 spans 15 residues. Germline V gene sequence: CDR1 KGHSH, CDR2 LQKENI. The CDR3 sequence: CASSPPRQGPGGYTF. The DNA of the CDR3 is TGTGCCAGCTCACCACCACGACAGGGCCCGGGTGGCTACACCTTC.

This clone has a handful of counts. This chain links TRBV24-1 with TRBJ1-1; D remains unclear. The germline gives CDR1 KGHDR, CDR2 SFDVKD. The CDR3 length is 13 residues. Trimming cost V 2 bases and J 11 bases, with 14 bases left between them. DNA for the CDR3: TGTGCCACCAGTGATTCGCTGCGGTTCTTGGCTTTCTTT. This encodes CATSDSLRFLAFF.

The CDR3 region is CASSGYELHPPPTPWSGNTIYF. The CDR3 nucleotides read TGTGCCAGCAGCGGTTACGAACTACATCCCCCCCCCACACCGTGGTCTGGAAACACCATATATTTT. The chain couples TRBV21-1 to TRBJ1-3. TRBV21-1 is a recognized pseudogene. The length of the CDR3 is 22 residues.

CDR3 in DNA: TGTGCCAGTACCTATTTGCAGGGGAATGAAAAACTGTTTTTT. This translates into CASTYLQGNEKLFF. The V and J genes are TRBV19 and TRBJ1-4; perhaps TRBD1 as D (6 bases). This CDR3 spans 14 amino acids. Germline V lookup: CDR1 LNHDA, CDR2 SQIVND (reference sequence). The V end lost 7 bases, the J end lost 5 bases, and 14 bases lay between the germline ends.

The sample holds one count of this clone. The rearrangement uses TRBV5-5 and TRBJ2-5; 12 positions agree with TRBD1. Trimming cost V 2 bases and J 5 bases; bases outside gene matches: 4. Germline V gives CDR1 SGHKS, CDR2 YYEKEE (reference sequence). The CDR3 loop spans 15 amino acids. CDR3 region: CASSFAGQGAETQYF. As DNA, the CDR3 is TGTGCCAGCAGCTTTGCGGGACAGGGGGCCGAGACCCAGTACTTC.

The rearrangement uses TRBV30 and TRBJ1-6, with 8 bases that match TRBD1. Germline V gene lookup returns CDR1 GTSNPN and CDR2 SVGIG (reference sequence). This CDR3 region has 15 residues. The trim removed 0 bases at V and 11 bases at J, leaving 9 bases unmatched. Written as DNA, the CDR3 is TGTGCCTGGAGTGTACTAAGGACAGGGACGCCACCCCTCCACTTT. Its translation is CAWSVLRTGTPPLHF. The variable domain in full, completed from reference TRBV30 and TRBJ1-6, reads SQTIHQWPATLVQPVGSPLSLECTVEGTSNPNLYWYRQAAGRGLQLLFYSVGIGQISSEVPQNLSASRPQDRQFILSSKKLLLSDSGFYLCAWSVLRTGTPPLHFGNGTRLTVT.

In DNA, the CDR3 is TGTGCCAGCAGCGAGATGGGGGGTTCGGGAAACACCATATATTTT. This sequence encodes CASSEMGGSGNTIYF. The rearrangement joins TRBV13 to TRBJ1-3; possibly TRBD1 for D (5 bases). V was trimmed by 5 bases and J by 4 bases, leaving 15 bases between them. The germline gives CDR1 PRHDT, CDR2 FYEKMQ (reference sequence). The CDR3 loop spans 15 amino acids.

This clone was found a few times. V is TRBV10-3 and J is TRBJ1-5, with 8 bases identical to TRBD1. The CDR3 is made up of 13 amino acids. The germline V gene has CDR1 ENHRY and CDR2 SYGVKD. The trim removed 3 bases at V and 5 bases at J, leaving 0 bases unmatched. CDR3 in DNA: TGTGCCATCAGTGAACAGGGGGATCAGCCCCAGCATTTT. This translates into CAISEQGDQPQHF.

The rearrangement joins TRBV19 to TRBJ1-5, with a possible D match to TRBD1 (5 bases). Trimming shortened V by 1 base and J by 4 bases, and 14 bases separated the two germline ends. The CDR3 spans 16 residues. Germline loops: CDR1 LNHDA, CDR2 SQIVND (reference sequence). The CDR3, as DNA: TGTGCCAGTAGTATAGTTGGTACAGGACCTAATCAGCCCCAGCATTTT. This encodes CASSIVGTGPNQPQHF.

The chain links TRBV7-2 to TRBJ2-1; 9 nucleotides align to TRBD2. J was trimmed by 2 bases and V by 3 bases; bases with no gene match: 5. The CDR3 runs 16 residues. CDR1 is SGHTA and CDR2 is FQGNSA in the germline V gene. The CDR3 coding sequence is TGTGCCAGCAGCTTGATAGCGGGGGCCGCCTACAATGAGCAGTTCTTC. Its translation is CASSLIAGAAYNEQFF.

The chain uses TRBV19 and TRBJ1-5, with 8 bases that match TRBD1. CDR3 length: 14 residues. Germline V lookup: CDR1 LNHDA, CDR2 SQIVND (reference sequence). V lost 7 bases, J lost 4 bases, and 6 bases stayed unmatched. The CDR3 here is CASTPTGENQPQHF. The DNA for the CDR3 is TGTGCCAGTACCCCGACAGGGGAGAATCAGCCCCAGCATTTT.

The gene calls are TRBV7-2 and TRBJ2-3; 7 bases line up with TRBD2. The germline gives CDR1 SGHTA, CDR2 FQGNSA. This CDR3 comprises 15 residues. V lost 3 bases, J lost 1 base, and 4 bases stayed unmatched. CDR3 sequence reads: CASSFNAGGTDTQYF. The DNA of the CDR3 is TGTGCCAGCAGCTTTAACGCGGGGGGCACAGATACGCAGTATTTT.

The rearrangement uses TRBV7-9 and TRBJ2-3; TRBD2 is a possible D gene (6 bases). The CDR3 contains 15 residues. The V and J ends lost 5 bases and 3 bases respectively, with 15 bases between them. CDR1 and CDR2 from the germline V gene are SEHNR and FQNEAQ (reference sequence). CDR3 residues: CASSRDGGMTDTQYF. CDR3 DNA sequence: TGTGCCAGCAGCAGGGATGGAGGGATGACAGATACGCAGTATTTT.

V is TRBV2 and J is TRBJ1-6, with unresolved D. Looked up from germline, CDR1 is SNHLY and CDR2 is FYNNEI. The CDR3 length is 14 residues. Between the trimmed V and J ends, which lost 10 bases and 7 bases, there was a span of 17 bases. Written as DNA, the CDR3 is TGTGCCACTACCGACATTCTCAGGAATTCACCCCTCCACTTT. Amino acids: CATTDILRNSPLHF.

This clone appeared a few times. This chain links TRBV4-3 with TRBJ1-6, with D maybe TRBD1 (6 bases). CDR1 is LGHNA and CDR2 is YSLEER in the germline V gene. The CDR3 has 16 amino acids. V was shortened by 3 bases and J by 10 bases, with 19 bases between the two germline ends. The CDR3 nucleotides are TGCGCCAGCAGCCAGGTAGAACAGGGTTTAAGATCACCCCTCCACTTT. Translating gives CASSQVEQGLRSPLHF.